These 32 T cell receptor beta chains were all obtained from the same sample, sequenced in a study of early T cells in non-severe SARS-CoV-2 infection. TCRdb ran MiXCR on the 5' RACE reads and lists one entry per CDR3 protein. The sample includes 65,000 to 95,000 distinct CDR3 sequences, 7.5% to 10% of them seen just once. The sample consisted of whole blood. The receptors were sampled from an adult who was a healthcare worker with PCR-confirmed SARS-CoV-2 infection or an uninfected control (not recorded which).

This clonotype was seen only a few times. The CDR3 loop reads CASSHRAEQFF. The CDR3 DNA is TGTGCCAGCAGCCACCGAGCGGAGCAGTTCTTC. The chain is built from TRBV4-2 and TRBJ2-1, with D unresolved. Germline V CDR1 and CDR2: LGHNA, YNFKEQ. The CDR3 has 11 residues. Between the trimmed V and J ends, which lost 3 bases and 10 bases, there was a span of 7 bases.

This clonotype was seen at least ten times. The gene calls are TRBV2 and TRBJ2-1; possibly TRBD1 or TRBD2 for D (5 bases each). Germline V lookup: CDR1 SNHLY, CDR2 FYNNEI. V lost 0 bases and J 9 bases, leaving 12 bases between the germline ends. CDR3 length equals 14 residues. CDR3: CASSEAGPYGEQFF. DNA for the CDR3: TGTGCCAGCAGTGAAGCGGGACCCTATGGTGAGCAGTTCTTC.

This clonotype was observed many times. V and J are TRBV5-1 and TRBJ2-3; D could derive from TRBD1 or TRBD2 (5 bases each). There are 13 residues in the CDR3. Trimming took 7 bases from V and 0 from J, leaving 9 bases between them. Germline loops: CDR1 SGHRS, CDR2 YFSETQ. The CDR3: CASYRDSTDTQYF. Here the CDR3 DNA reads TGCGCCAGCTACCGGGACAGCACAGATACGCAGTATTTT.

This clonotype occurred many times. CDR3: CAISDAGGERFWQETQYF. The CDR3 bases are TGTGCCATCAGTGACGCCGGCGGGGAGCGGTTTTGGCAAGAGACCCAGTACTTC. V is TRBV10-3 and J is TRBJ2-5, with a tentative D call TRBD2 (6 bases). CDR1 and CDR2 (germline): ENHRY, SYGVKD. V was trimmed by 3 bases and J by 2 bases, leaving 22 bases between them. CDR3 length: 18 amino acids.

The genes are TRBV7-2 and TRBJ2-2, with 8 positions matching TRBD2. The CDR3 totals 14 residues. Germline V gene data show CDR1 as SGHTA and CDR2 as FQGNSA. Unmatched junction bases numbered 4, after V lost 5 bases and J lost 5 bases. For the CDR3, the DNA is TGTGCCAGCAGCAACATAGCGGGAACCGGGGAGCTGTTTTTT. The encoded protein is CASSNIAGTGELFF.

This clonotype occurred many times. This chain joins TRBV6-1 and TRBJ2-4; 10 nucleotides agree with TRBD2. This CDR3 contains 21 residues. Germline V CDR1 and CDR2: MNHNS, SASEGT. The junction had 21 bases not matched to a gene; V was cut back by 7 bases and J by 0 bases. The CDR3 spells CASTGSPPWTSGLLAKNIQYF. CDR3 DNA: TGTGCCAGCACTGGTTCCCCACCGTGGACTAGCGGTCTTCTAGCCAAAAACATTCAGTACTTC.

A few counts support this clonotype. This sequence joins TRBV4-1 and TRBJ2-1; 8 positions match TRBD2. Trimming took 2 bases from V and 4 from J; bases not matched to a gene: 13. Looked up from germline, CDR1 is MGHRA and CDR2 is YSYEKL. The CDR3 is made up of 18 amino acids. CDR3 nucleotides: TGCGCCAGCAGCCAAATACCGGGACTAGGGTATAGGTACAATGAGCAGTTCTTC. Translated, it gives CASSQIPGLGYRYNEQFF.

This clonotype appeared many times. The chain carries TRBV28 and TRBJ2-2; 7 positions match TRBD1. Germline CDR1 is MDHEN and CDR2 is SYDVKM. J gave up 2 bases and V 7 bases, and 7 bases lay outside the gene matches. CDR3 length: 15 amino acids. CDR3 in amino acids: CASKEQGLNTGELFF. The CDR3 coding sequence is TGTGCCAGCAAAGAACAGGGGCTTAACACCGGGGAGCTGTTTTTT.

This clonotype was picked up a small number of times. The chain employs TRBV11-1 and TRBJ2-3; perhaps TRBD2 as D (6 bases). This CDR3 has 17 amino acids. The germline V gene has CDR1 SGHAT and CDR2 FQDESV (reference sequence). V lost 3 bases to trimming and J lost 1 base, with 17 bases between them. CDR3 loop: CASSFARGSEGTDTQYF. In nucleotides, the CDR3 is TGTGCCAGCAGCTTCGCGCGGGGATCTGAGGGCACAGATACGCAGTATTTT.

The chain uses TRBV4-2 and TRBJ2-1; D is perhaps TRBD1 or TRBD2 (5 bases each). Germline CDR1 reads LGHNA; CDR2 reads YNFKEQ. This CDR3 comprises 16 residues. Trimming pared 0 bases from V and 5 bases from J, leaving 14 bases between. Here the CDR3 reads CASSQEWGTSDNEQFF. Here the CDR3 DNA reads TGTGCCAGCAGCCAAGAGTGGGGGACGTCAGACAATGAGCAGTTCTTC.

To note about this clonotype: Germline and junction disagree at one end, which may indicate a read error. The chain carries TRBV20-1 and TRBJ2-5; D might be TRBD1 (5 bases). This CDR3 contains 12 residues. Looked up from germline, CDR1 is DFQATT and CDR2 is SNEGSKA (reference sequence). CDR3 nucleotide sequence: TGCAGTGCTAGAGAGACAGTGAATCGGTCGGGCTTC. This gives the protein CSARETVNRSGF.

The chain joins TRBV3-1 to TRBJ2-3; D uncertain. Trimming stripped 0 bases from V and 1 base from J, with 14 bases between. CDR3 length: 17 amino acids. Germline V gene lookup returns CDR1 LGHDT and CDR2 YNNKEL (reference sequence). The CDR3 sequence: CASSQDKGLRRTDTQYF. The CDR3 bases are TGTGCCAGCAGCCAAGATAAAGGATTACGCCGCACAGATACGCAGTATTTT.

This clonotype was seen many times. The V gene is TRBV7-2, the J gene TRBJ2-1, with D uncertain. The CDR3 has 13 residues. Trimming left V 5 bases short and J 2 bases short, with 7 bases between. Germline CDR1 reads SGHTA; CDR2 reads FQGNSA. Here the CDR3 reads CASSPWTYNEQFF. The CDR3 bases are TGTGCCAGCAGCCCTTGGACCTACAATGAGCAGTTCTTC.

This clonotype was picked up many times. The chain uses TRBV4-2 and TRBJ2-3, with a tentative D call TRBD2 (6 bases). The ends were cut back, 2 bases at V and 2 bases at J, with 17 bases in the middle. Germline-derived CDR1 and CDR2 are LGHNA and YNFKEQ. There are 17 residues in the CDR3. The CDR3 DNA follows: TGTGCCAGCAGCCAACCTAACCCGGGACTCAACACAGATACGCAGTATTTT. Its protein product is CASSQPNPGLNTDTQYF.

The chain joins TRBV11-2 to TRBJ2-7; D is uncertain. CDR3 length equals 13 residues. Germline CDR1 is SGHAT and CDR2 is FQNNGV. The ends were cut back, 3 bases at V and 2 bases at J, with 8 bases in the middle. The CDR3 DNA sequence: TGTGCCAGCAGCTTTAGGCGTACCTACGAGCAGTACTTC. Translation gives CASSFRRTYEQYF.

This clonotype was observed a handful of times. Here the CDR3 DNA reads TGTGCCAGCAGCTTACAAAGGGACATTCGCGAGCAGTACTTC. Protein: CASSLQRDIREQYF. The genes are TRBV11-2 and TRBJ2-7; D might be TRBD1 (6 bases). Germline loops: CDR1 SGHAT, CDR2 FQNNGV. The CDR3 sequence is 14 residues long. V gave up 2 bases and J gave up 6 bases, with 14 bases separating them.

This clonotype was counted at least ten times. This chain joins TRBV5-1 and TRBJ2-5; D is uncertain. Between the trimmed V and J ends, which lost 2 bases and 3 bases, there was a span of 5 bases. The CDR3 is 12 amino acids. CDR1 is SGHRS, CDR2 YFSETQ, per germline. CDR3 sequence reads: CASSFLEETQYF. The CDR3 region has the DNA TGCGCCAGCAGCTTCTTAGAAGAGACCCAGTACTTC. The full variable domain, in which reference TRBV5-1 and TRBJ2-5 provide the parts outside the CDR3, is KAGVTQTPRYLIKTRGQQVTLSCSPISGHRSVSWYQQTPGQGLQFLFEYFSETQRNKGNFPGRFSGRQFSNSRSEMNVSTLELGDSALYLCASSFLEETQYFGPGTRLLVL.

This clonotype has only a few counts. The chain carries TRBV10-3 and TRBJ2-5; D may be TRBD1 (6 bases). CDR3 length: 15 residues. Germline CDR1 ENHRY, CDR2 SYGVKD. V lost 4 bases and J 5 bases, leaving 17 bases between the germline ends. Here the CDR3 reads CAISGGDRQAETQYF. The CDR3 DNA follows: TGTGCCATCAGTGGGGGTGACAGACAGGCGGAGACCCAGTACTTC.

This clonotype was detected a few times. J is TRBJ2-1 and V is TRBV5-4; D unresolved. Germline CDR1 and CDR2: SGHNT and YYREEE (reference sequence). This CDR3 region has 13 residues. V dropped 0 bases and J dropped 10 bases, with 11 bases sitting between them. This chain's CDR3 is CASSLAGIPEQFF. In DNA, the CDR3 is TGTGCCAGCAGCTTGGCCGGTATTCCAGAGCAGTTCTTC.

This clonotype has a count of ten or more. This rearrangement joins TRBV10-2 to TRBJ2-4; no firm D call. The CDR3 is made up of 14 amino acids. Germline assignment: CDR1 WSHSY and CDR2 SAAADI. Trimming left V 0 bases short and J 6 bases short, with 9 bases between. CDR3 sequence reads: CASSESPELNIQYF. The CDR3, as DNA: TGCGCCAGCAGTGAGTCGCCGGAGCTAAACATTCAGTACTTC.

The table lists this clonotype with a few counts. This chain's CDR3 is CASSLGGEQYF. Here the CDR3 DNA reads TGTGCCAGCAGTTTAGGTGGCGAGCAGTACTTC. The J gene is TRBJ2-7, the V gene TRBV28; D ambiguous. With 2 bases removed from V and 6 bases from J, the gap between germline ends came to 5 bases. There are 11 residues in the CDR3. CDR1 MDHEN and CDR2 SYDVKM come from the germline V gene.

This clonotype was seen more than once but under ten times. Relative to the germline gene, one junction end is altered; a read error may explain this. V is TRBV16 and J is TRBJ2-6; D not certain. Germline loops: CDR1 KGHSY, CDR2 FQNENV. There are 14 residues in the CDR3. CDR3 in amino acids: CASGQSIGANVLTF. In DNA form, the CDR3 reads TGTGCCAGCGGCCAAAGTATTGGGGCCAACGTCCTGACTTTC. Variable domain in full (rest from reference TRBV16 and TRBJ2-6): GEEVAQTPKHLVRGEGQKAKLYCAPIKGHSYVFWYQQVLKNEFKFLISFQNENVFDETGMPKERFSAKCLPNSPCSLEIQATKLEDSAVYFCASGQSIGANVLTFGAGSRLTVL.

This chain connects TRBV3-1 to TRBJ2-3; TRBD2 matches at 9 bases. Trimming at V came to 5 bases and at J to 11 bases, leaving 14 bases not matched to a gene. Germline lookup yields CDR1 LGHDT and CDR2 YNNKEL (reference sequence). This CDR3 has 15 amino acids. The CDR3 spells CASSRAASGRIGQYF. The CDR3 DNA reads as TGTGCCAGCAGCAGGGCGGCGAGCGGGAGGATCGGGCAGTATTTT.

The J gene is TRBJ2-5, the V gene TRBV12-3 or TRBV12-4, with D tentatively TRBD1 or TRBD2 (6 bases each). Trimming took 6 bases from V and 2 from J, leaving 16 bases between them. The CDR3 has 15 residues. The CDR3 DNA follows: TGTGCCAGCAGCCTCAGAGGAGGGGGGCAAGAGACCCAGTACTTC. Protein sequence: CASSLRGGGQETQYF.

This chain connects TRBV7-9 to TRBJ2-7; D possibly corresponds to TRBD2 (6 bases). This CDR3 is 13 amino acids long. Deletions cut 6 bases from V and 6 bases from J, with 15 bases between. Germline values: CDR1 SEHNR, CDR2 FQNEAQ (reference sequence). CDR3 loop: CASSKTGTREQYF. The CDR3 DNA follows: TGTGCCAGCAGTAAAACCGGGACTCGCGAGCAGTACTTC.

The rearrangement joins TRBV5-1 to TRBJ2-5; TRBD2 matches at 10 bases. Germline CDR1 reads SGHRS; CDR2 reads YFSETQ. The CDR3 runs to 17 residues. V lost 0 bases, J lost 2 bases, and 7 bases stayed unmatched. CDR3 DNA sequence: TGCGCCAGCAGCTTGGGGGCCCTAGCGGGAGCACAAGAGACCCAGTACTTC. Encoded protein: CASSLGALAGAQETQYF.

In its sample, this clonotype was seen a few times. The V gene is TRBV6-1, the J gene TRBJ1-1; 12 nucleotides line up with TRBD1. Trimming took 5 bases from V and 6 from J; bases not matched to a gene: 10. The CDR3 is made up of 16 amino acids. The germline CDR1 and CDR2 sequences are MNHNS and SASEGT. Here the CDR3 DNA reads TGTGCCAGCAGTATCCGGGACAGGGGGCGCGTGGCTGAAGCTTTCTTT. It translates to CASSIRDRGRVAEAFF.

Ten or more counts support this clonotype. The chain uses TRBV6-2 or TRBV6-3 and TRBJ2-3; weak D call: TRBD2 (5 bases). Between the trimmed V and J ends, which lost 7 bases and 7 bases, there was a span of 21 bases. Germline V gene lookup returns CDR1 MNHEY and CDR2 SVGEGT. This CDR3 is 15 amino acids long. For the CDR3, the DNA is TGTGCCAGCAACGTTCAGCGGTCCTCCGGGCATACGCAGTATTTT. Amino acids: CASNVQRSSGHTQYF.

The CDR3 spells CASSPDRGGYTF. The CDR3 region has the DNA TGTGCCAGCAGCCCTGACAGGGGCGGCTACACCTTC. The chain couples TRBV3-1 to TRBJ1-2; 8 nucleotides line up with TRBD1. The CDR3 length is 12 residues. The junction had 3 bases not matched to a gene; V was cut back by 4 bases and J by 8 bases. CDR1 LGHDT and CDR2 YNNKEL come from the germline V gene (reference sequence).

This clonotype came up many times. The V and J genes are TRBV10-3 and TRBJ2-2, with 8 positions matching TRBD1. From germline, CDR1 is ENHRY and CDR2 SYGVKD. The CDR3 has 15 residues. Unmatched junction bases numbered 3, after V lost 6 bases and J lost 0 bases. CDR3 coding DNA: TGTGCCATCAGGCCGGGACAGGCGAACACCGGGGAGCTGTTTTTT. Its protein is CAIRPGQANTGELFF.

The V gene is TRBV5-4, the J gene TRBJ2-2; 7 bases align to TRBD2. This CDR3 spans 15 amino acids. CDR1 is SGHNT and CDR2 is YYREEE in the germline V gene (reference sequence). V trimming: 0 bases; J trimming: 4 bases; junction bases outside the gene matches: 3. CDR3 in amino acids: CASSLDGRSTGELFF. DNA of the CDR3: TGTGCCAGCAGCTTGGACGGGAGGAGCACCGGGGAGCTGTTTTTT.

This clonotype was found many times. CDR3 bases: TGTGCCAGCAGCTTCGGGGCAGAGACTGAAGCTTTCTTT. Translating it yields CASSFGAETEAFF. The chain is built from TRBV5-6 and TRBJ1-1; D possibly corresponds to TRBD1 (5 bases). V was clipped by 2 bases and J by 5 bases, with 10 bases between them. The length of the CDR3 is 13 residues. Germline assignment: CDR1 SGHDT and CDR2 YYEEEE.